This TCR beta chain was profiled in a study of a mutant IDH1 vaccine in newly diagnosed glioma. Study details: With temozolomide cycles, or 4-6 weeks after radiotherapy alone, vaccination was started.

Whole-study findings and limits: The study observed vaccine-induced immune responses in 90% to 95% of patients.

Time point indicated: week 5, during vaccination. The content of each vaccine dose was 300 ug of mutant IDH1 20-mer peptide, and topical imiquimod accompanied it. Profiling relied on immunoSEQ multiplex PCR, and the TCRdb table lists in-frame clones only, not all of them. The data show around 46,000 clones, with around 80% seen just once and approximately 5.2% held by the top ten. Losses at the gene ends were 3 bases for V and 3 bases for J; bases not matched to a gene: 10. This CDR3 comprises 16 residues. Germline lookup yields CDR1 SGDLS and CDR2 YYNGEE. Of note for this clone: Antigen unknown.

Sequenced material: PBMCs, taken from a glioma patient whose treatment included an IDH1 peptide vaccine. The receptor was derived from a man aged 45-60 years with glioma. The chain recombines TRBV9 with TRBJ2-3; 7 bases are a match to TRBD1. For the CDR3, the DNA is TGTGCCAGCAGCGATAAGACAGGGTCGATGACAGATACGCAGTATTTT. Its translation is CASSDKTGSMTDTQYF.